This T cell receptor beta chain emerged from a study of shared clonotypes between healthy human individuals. This clone was counted a single time. The protocol was immunoSEQ multiplex PCR, while the TCRdb copy is restricted to in-frame clones and leaves out a portion. The sample yields about 2.4 million clones, approximately 94% seen once. The sequenced sample consisted of naive CD4+ T cells from PBMCs. Subset meaning: CD45RA+ positively selected. This TCR was recovered from a man younger than 35 in good health. Some clones in this sample may be carry-over from other donors' samples.

The CDR3, as DNA: TGTGCCAGCAGCCCTCCCCCCGGACTAGCGGGGGACAGCTCCTACAATGAGCAGTTCTTC. This translates into CASSPPPGLAGDSSYNEQFF. The V gene is TRBV28, the J gene TRBJ2-1, with 13 bases aligning to TRBD2. Trimming cost V 6 bases and J 0 bases; bases outside gene matches: 14. This CDR3 has 20 amino acids. Germline V lookup: CDR1 MDHEN, CDR2 SYDVKM.